The present entry profiles one TCR beta chain with its context. No antigen is known for it. The data are from a study of graft-versus-host responses after intestinal transplantation. Overall study context: Transplant types were multivisceral, liver-intestinal, or isolated intestinal. Every recipient underwent anti-thymocyte globulin induction, then tacrolimus and steroids for roughly 3 years.

Between the trimmed V and J ends, which lost 6 bases and 1 base, there was a span of 14 bases. CDR3 length equals 15 residues. Germline V CDR1 and CDR2: MNHEY, SMNVEV (reference sequence). The table came from immunoSEQ multiplex PCR; TCRdb's copy has only in-frame clones and leaves some out. The repertoire includes over 100,000 clones, around nine tenths of them detected once, and about 0.2% sits in the top ten. The chain combines TRBV27 with TRBJ2-3; D uncertain. The specimen comprised unstimulated CD4+ T cells sorted from spleen or lymph node cells, sampled before transplant. The receptor was derived from a human donor who was the organ donor for an intestinal transplant. The CDR3 spells CASSKFIGGTDTQYF. The CDR3 DNA sequence: TGTGCCAGCAGCAAATTTATCGGAGGCACAGATACGCAGTATTTT.